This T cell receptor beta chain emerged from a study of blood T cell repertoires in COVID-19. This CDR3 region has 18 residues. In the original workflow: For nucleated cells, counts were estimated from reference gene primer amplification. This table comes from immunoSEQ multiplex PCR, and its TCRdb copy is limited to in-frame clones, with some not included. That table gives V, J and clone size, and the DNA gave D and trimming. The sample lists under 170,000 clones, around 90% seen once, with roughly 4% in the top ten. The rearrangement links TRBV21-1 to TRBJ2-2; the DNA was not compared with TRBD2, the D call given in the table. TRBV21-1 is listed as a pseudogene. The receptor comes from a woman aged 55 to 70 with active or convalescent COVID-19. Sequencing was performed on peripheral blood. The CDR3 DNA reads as TGTGCCAGCAGCAATTTGCCCCGGTCGGCAGGCGGGGGAGGGGAGCTGTTTTTT. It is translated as CASSNLPRSAGGGGELFF.